This T cell receptor (beta chain) is drawn from a study of T cell repertoires in cytomegalovirus infection. General study points: Dominating the ex vivo response were HLA-C-restricted CMV-specific TCR beta clonotypes.

The germline gives CDR1 DFQATT, CDR2 SNEGSKA (reference sequence). The CDR3 totals 14 residues. TCRdb reprocessed the reads via MiXCR and lists one record per CDR3 protein. Of under 350,000 distinct CDR3 sequences listed, 8% to 10% were seen once; the top ten hold 4.3%. In the case of this clonotype: What it recognizes is unknown.

The clonotype comes from a human donor in good health (CMV status not recorded). Some clones in this sample may be carry-over from other donors' samples. Sequencing used PBMCs. This chain uses TRBV20-1 with TRBJ2-7; D is unresolved. Here the CDR3 reads CSCKGQPGSYEQYF. The DNA of the CDR3 is TGCAGCTGCAAGGGCCAGCCTGGATCCTACGAGCAGTACTTC.